Following are 8 T cell receptor beta chains from one sample sequenced in a study of T cell repertoires in cytomegalovirus infection. Via MiXCR, TCRdb re-called the reads, giving one row per CDR3 protein. Among hundreds of thousands of distinct CDR3 sequences listed, 35% were seen once. The material sequenced was PBMCs. All receptors come from a human donor in good health (CMV status not recorded). Some clones in this sample may be carry-over from other donors' samples.

The rearrangement links TRBV7-9 to TRBJ2-4; D call uncertain. V lost 2 bases and J lost 4, with 12 bases in between. The CDR3 extends over 15 amino acids. CDR1 SEHNR and CDR2 FQNEAQ come from the germline V gene (reference sequence). The CDR3, as DNA: TGTGCCAGCAGCTTATTCGTCGCAGAGAAAAACATTCAGTACTTC. Residues: CASSLFVAEKNIQYF.

V usage is TRBV7-9 and J usage is TRBJ2-1, with D possibly being TRBD2 (6 bases). The CDR3 loop spans 13 amino acids. Trimming stripped 8 bases from V and 10 bases from J, with 18 bases between. Per the germline V gene, CDR1 is SEHNR and CDR2 is FQNEAQ (reference sequence). The CDR3 coding sequence is TGTGCCAGCGAGGGCGGGGCCGACGGAGAGCAGTTCTTC. Residues: CASEGGADGEQFF. The full variable domain, completed using reference TRBV7-9 and TRBJ2-1, is DTGVSQNPRHKITKRGQNVTFRCDPISEHNRLYWYRQTLGQGPEFLTYFQNEAQLEKSRLLSDRFSAERPKGSFSTLEIQRTEQGDSAMYLCASEGGADGEQFFGPGTRLTVL.

As to this clonotype: A junction boundary mismatches the germline segment, possibly from a read error. This sequence joins TRBV27 and TRBJ1-2; D is uncertain. Germline assignment: CDR1 MNHEY and CDR2 SMNVEV (reference sequence). CDR3 length equals 12 residues. CDR3 coding DNA: TGTGCCAGCAGTTTACTAGGCCAGAGCTGGGCCTTC. Translated, it gives CASSLLGQSWAF.

Only a few counts were recorded for this clonotype. The chain is built from TRBV7-8 and TRBJ1-1; D uncertain. The V and J ends lost 3 bases and 4 bases respectively, with 12 bases between them. Germline V gives CDR1 SGHVS, CDR2 FQNEAQ. The CDR3 spans 14 residues. The CDR3: CASSFIEGPTEAFF. Written as DNA, the CDR3 is TGTGCCAGCAGCTTCATCGAAGGGCCCACTGAAGCTTTCTTT.

Concerning this clonotype: Germline is not matched at one junction end, which may reflect a read error. The chain uses TRBV6-2 or TRBV6-3 and TRBJ1-6; 7 bases are a match to TRBD1. The CDR3 is 17 amino acids. Germline CDR1 and CDR2: MNHEY and SVGEGT. CDR3: CASTPGQGGLLGSPPHF. CDR3 DNA: TGTGCCAGCACCCCAGGTCAGGGGGGACTACTGGGTTCACCCCCCCACTTT.

The gene calls are TRBV5-4 and TRBJ1-6; TRBD1 agrees at 9 bases. Trimming took 3 bases from V and 0 from J; bases not matched to a gene: 7. Germline assignment: CDR1 SGHNT and CDR2 YYREEE (reference sequence). This CDR3 region has 18 residues. CDR3 sequence: CASSWGQGGSSYNSPLHF. The CDR3 DNA sequence: TGTGCCAGCAGCTGGGGACAGGGTGGTAGCTCCTATAATTCACCCCTCCACTTT.

The rearrangement joins TRBV6-6 to TRBJ2-7; tentatively, D is TRBD1 or TRBD2 (5 bases each). Trimming cost V 0 bases and J 3 bases, with 15 bases left between them. Germline V lookup: CDR1 MNHNY, CDR2 SVGAGI (reference sequence). The CDR3 contains 16 residues. CDR3 sequence (DNA): TGTGCCAGCAGTTACTCTTTCCGGGACCGGGACTACGAGCAGTACTTC. It yields the protein CASSYSFRDRDYEQYF.

The J gene is TRBJ2-4, the V gene TRBV7-3; 8 bases are a match to TRBD2. The CDR3 has 15 residues. The V and J ends lost 5 bases and 4 bases, in that order; junction bases with no gene match: 7. Germline V gives CDR1 SGHTA, CDR2 FQGTGA. The CDR3 DNA is TGTGCCAGCAGCCCCGGGGGGGGGGTAAAAAACATTCAGTACTTC. Its protein product is CASSPGGGVKNIQYF.